Presented here are 10 T cell receptor beta chains from one specimen sequenced in a study of PD-1 blockade in classical Hodgkin lymphoma. In every patient, relapse followed autologous stem cell transplantation, while exposure to brentuximab vedotin differed. The table came from immunoSEQ multiplex PCR; TCRdb's copy has only in-frame clones and leaves some out. This table has around 44,000 clones, around 86% appearing once. The sequencing used peripheral blood mononuclear cells (PBMCs), collected before the second cycle of nivolumab. The receptors come from a human donor with classical Hodgkin lymphoma.

The rearrangement joins TRBV5-4 to TRBJ1-6; 8 positions agree with TRBD1. Losses at the gene ends were 0 bases for V and 9 bases for J; bases not matched to a gene: 5. This CDR3 has 15 residues. Germline lookup yields CDR1 SGHNT and CDR2 YYREEE (reference sequence). CDR3 DNA: TGTGCCAGCAGCTTGGTACAGGGGGTTGCTTCACCCCTCCACTTT. Protein product: CASSLVQGVASPLHF.

This chain uses TRBV9 with TRBJ2-3, with 9 positions matching TRBD1. The germline V gene encodes CDR1 SGDLS and CDR2 YYNGEE. The J segment lost 0 bases and the V segment lost 1 base, leaving 3 bases of the junction unmatched. The CDR3 length is 16 residues. DNA for the CDR3: TGTGCCAGCAGCGTACCACAGGGGGCCAGCACAGATACGCAGTATTTT. Its protein product is CASSVPQGASTDTQYF.

This chain links TRBV5-5 with TRBJ2-7; TRBD1 agrees at 8 bases. V trimming: 4 bases; J trimming: 5 bases; junction bases outside the gene matches: 5. There are 13 residues in the CDR3. CDR1 is SGHKS, CDR2 YYEKEE, per germline (reference sequence). The CDR3 DNA reads as TGTGCCAGCAGCATTCAGGGGGCTCACGAGCAGTACTTC. This codes for CASSIQGAHEQYF.

The V gene is TRBV6-5, the J gene TRBJ1-2; no firm D call. This CDR3 comprises 13 residues. Germline assignment: CDR1 MNHEY and CDR2 SVGAGI. The V end was cut by 6 bases, the J end by 4 bases, with 12 bases between. Here the CDR3 reads CASSPDGAYGYTF. The CDR3 nucleotides are TGTGCCAGCAGCCCAGACGGAGCCTATGGCTACACCTTC.

This clone was detected once. V usage is TRBV28 and J usage is TRBJ2-3, with D possibly matching TRBD1 (6 bases). The CDR3 totals 15 residues. V gave up 4 bases and J gave up 2 bases, with 13 bases separating them. Germline-derived CDR1 and CDR2 are MDHEN and SYDVKM. The CDR3 sequence is CASSYSGTHTDTQYF. CDR3 in DNA: TGTGCCAGCAGTTATTCCGGGACACACACAGATACGCAGTATTTT.

The V and J genes are TRBV6-4 and TRBJ2-3; 11 bases are a match to TRBD2. Germline CDR1 reads MRHNA; CDR2 reads SNTAGT. This CDR3 contains 14 residues. V gave up 3 bases and J gave up 4 bases; unmatched junction bases: 0. CDR3 protein: CASSDSGGADTQYF. The DNA of the CDR3 is TGTGCCAGCAGTGATAGCGGGGGGGCAGATACGCAGTATTTT.

J is TRBJ2-6 and V is TRBV6-6; no clear D. Germline values: CDR1 MNHNY, CDR2 SVGAGI (reference sequence). The CDR3 consists of 15 residues. V lost 5 bases to trimming and J lost 0 bases, with 8 bases between them. In nucleotides, the CDR3 is TGTGCCAGCAGTAGGCCCAGCTCTGGGGCCAACGTCCTGACTTTC. Amino acids: CASSRPSSGANVLTF.

This clone was picked up a small number of times. Other DNA sequences in this sample translate to the same CDR3. The CDR3 here is CASSTGVRGTDTQYF. CDR3 bases: TGTGCCAGTAGTACAGGGGTAAGGGGCACAGATACGCAGTATTTT. The chain carries TRBV19 and TRBJ2-3; a possible D gene is TRBD1 (6 bases). Trimming stripped 4 bases from V and 1 base from J, with 12 bases between. Germline CDR1 is LNHDA and CDR2 is SQIVND (reference sequence). This CDR3 spans 15 amino acids.

The rearrangement uses TRBV4-2 and TRBJ2-1; TRBD2 aligns across 10 bases. With V trimmed by 4 bases and J by 7 bases, 10 bases remained unmatched. Germline V gene sequence: CDR1 LGHNA, CDR2 YNFKEQ. This CDR3 is built from 16 residues. In DNA form, the CDR3 reads TGTGCCAGCAGCCCTGGGGCTAGCGGGAGTCGGAATGAGCAGTTCTTC. Translated, it gives CASSPGASGSRNEQFF.

The V gene is TRBV2, the J gene TRBJ1-1; D call uncertain. The CDR3 loop spans 14 amino acids. Trimming pared 8 bases from V and 1 base from J, leaving 14 bases between. Germline values: CDR1 SNHLY, CDR2 FYNNEI. Here the CDR3 DNA reads TGTGCCAGCGGGCTAGGAATCGGGAACACTGAAGCTTTCTTT. This codes for CASGLGIGNTEAFF.